The source of this T cell receptor (beta chain) is a study of blood T cell repertoires in COVID-19. Germline V gene lookup returns CDR1 LNHDA and CDR2 SQIVND (reference sequence). Trimming pared 1 base from V and 7 bases from J, leaving 7 bases between. The CDR3 is 12 amino acids. How the authors handled the data: Estimated nucleated cell counts came from reference gene primer amplification. Only in-frame clones appear in the TCRdb table, and some are missing; sequencing was by immunoSEQ multiplex PCR. V and J calls and clone size come straight from that table; D and trimming were deduced from the DNA. The sample shows 150,000 to 200,000 clones, roughly 81% of them seen only once.

This sequence joins TRBV19 and TRBJ1-2; D gene ambiguous. Sequenced material: peripheral blood. The sequence was collected from a woman at least 80 years old with COVID-19, enrolled during active disease. The CDR3 loop is CASSIGGGGYTF. In DNA form, the CDR3 reads TGTGCCAGTAGTATAGGGGGAGGTGGCTACACCTTC.